These 20 T cell receptor beta chains came from one sample sequenced in a study of T-cell memory formation after mild COVID-19. MiXCR, run by TCRdb on the 5' RACE reads, gives a single entry per CDR3 protein. The repertoire consists of about 440,000 distinct CDR3 sequences, with approximately 20% occurring once and the leading ten covering 7.5% to 9.5%. Sequencing was done on a sample of PBMCs or a T cell subset sorted from them (not recorded which). These receptors were obtained from an adult woman who had mild COVID-19 (a few samples of this study predate the infection). Cell type and time point are not known.

The chain combines TRBV15 with TRBJ1-5; 7 nucleotides align to TRBD1. The CDR3 spans 17 residues. In germline, CDR1 is LNHNV, CDR2 YYDKDF (reference sequence). The V and J ends lost 1 base and 0 bases, in that order; junction bases with no gene match: 6. The CDR3: CATSRAGQAYSNQPQHF. CDR3 nucleotides: TGTGCCACCAGCAGAGCCGGACAGGCATATAGCAATCAGCCCCAGCATTTT.

This clonotype occurred many times. The chain has TRBV3-1 and TRBJ1-3, with D tentatively TRBD1 (5 bases). Germline loops: CDR1 LGHDT, CDR2 YNNKEL (reference sequence). Trimming stripped 4 bases from V and 0 bases from J, with 13 bases between. This CDR3 comprises 16 residues. CDR3 sequence: CASSPPAGISGNTIYF. The CDR3 bases are TGTGCCAGCAGCCCTCCGGCAGGGATCTCTGGAAACACCATATATTTT.

V gene TRBV4-1 combines with J gene TRBJ2-7, with a weak D call TRBD2 (6 bases). Trimming took off 2 bases at V and 2 bases at J, with 19 bases between the two ends. The V gene's germline CDR1 is MGHRA and CDR2 YSYEKL. CDR3 length: 17 amino acids. CDR3 nucleotides: TGCGCCAGCAGCCAATCCGGGGGTGGGGGTTCCCCCTACGAGCAGTACTTC. Encoded protein: CASSQSGGGGSPYEQYF.

This clonotype showed up just once. J is TRBJ1-1 and V is TRBV4-1; 10 bases align to TRBD1. The germline V gene has CDR1 MGHRA and CDR2 YSYEKL. CDR3 length: 15 residues. The trim removed 8 bases at V and 3 bases at J, leaving 9 bases unmatched. The CDR3 loop is CASQSGTGVYTEAFF. Written as DNA, the CDR3 is TGCGCCAGCCAGTCCGGGACAGGGGTGTACACTGAAGCTTTCTTT.

This clonotype was seen a handful of times. J is TRBJ1-2 and V is TRBV7-2; possibly TRBD1 for D (6 bases). CDR1 SGHTA and CDR2 FQGNSA come from the germline V gene. The CDR3 is 14 amino acids. Trimming took 7 bases from V and 3 from J, leaving 15 bases between them. CDR3 sequence: CASKMLRTDYGYTF. The CDR3 DNA follows: TGTGCCAGCAAGATGCTTAGGACAGACTATGGCTACACCTTC.

This clonotype occurred many times. The chain uses TRBV7-2 and TRBJ2-5, with D unclear. CDR1 is SGHTA and CDR2 is FQGNSA in the germline V gene. The CDR3 spans 12 residues. Trimming pared 2 bases from V and 4 bases from J, leaving 5 bases between. The CDR3 reads CASSLTRETQYF. CDR3 nucleotides: TGTGCCAGCAGCTTAACCCGAGAGACCCAGTACTTC.

This clonotype turned up a few times. The chain joins TRBV18 to TRBJ2-5; 11 bases map to TRBD1. J gave up 5 bases and V 4 bases, and 12 bases lay outside the gene matches. Germline assignment: CDR1 KGHSH and CDR2 LQKENI. There are 17 residues in the CDR3. The CDR3 loop is CASSLGTGGPTWETQYF. CDR3 coding DNA: TGTGCCAGCTCACTTGGGACAGGGGGTCCCACCTGGGAGACCCAGTACTTC.

The sample holds a few counts of this clonotype. V gene TRBV2 combines with J gene TRBJ2-4; D is ambiguous. This CDR3 is 11 amino acids long. Per germline, CDR1 SNHLY and CDR2 FYNNEI. Trimming removed 3 bases at V and 7 bases at J, with 4 bases between. The DNA for the CDR3 is TGTGCCAGCAGTGAGATGAACATTCAGTACTTC. It encodes CASSEMNIQYF. Filled out from reference TRBV2 and TRBJ2-4, the complete variable domain reads EPEVTQTPSHQVTQMGQEVILRCVPISNHLYFYWYRQILGQKVEFLVSFYNNEISEKSEIFDDQFSVERPDGSNFTLKIRSTKLEDSAMYFCASSEMNIQYFGAGTRLSVL.

In this sample, this clonotype turned up a few times. V and J are TRBV12-3 or TRBV12-4 and TRBJ2-2; possibly TRBD1 for D (5 bases). The V end lost 6 bases, the J end lost 1 base, and 15 bases lay between the germline ends. The CDR3 sequence is 16 residues long. Here the CDR3 DNA reads TGTGCCAGCAGGTCGCAGGGTGTAAAGAACACCGGGGAGCTGTTTTTT. It codes for CASRSQGVKNTGELFF.

The chain uses TRBV5-1 and TRBJ2-7, with 7 bases that match TRBD1. The junction had 7 bases not matched to a gene; V was cut back by 3 bases and J by 4 bases. In germline, CDR1 is SGHRS, CDR2 YFSETQ. This CDR3 region has 14 residues. DNA of the CDR3: TGCGCCAGCAGCTATCTGGACAGGTTTTACGAGCAGTACTTC. It codes for CASSYLDRFYEQYF.

This clonotype has a count of ten or more. The V gene is TRBV5-1, the J gene TRBJ1-5; no firm D call. Trimming cost V 0 bases and J 4 bases, with 8 bases left between them. CDR3 length equals 14 residues. Germline lookup yields CDR1 SGHRS and CDR2 YFSETQ. This CDR3 reads CASSLDAGNQPQHF. The CDR3 DNA reads as TGCGCCAGCAGCTTGGATGCGGGAAATCAGCCCCAGCATTTT.

The sample holds a few counts of this clonotype. The J gene is TRBJ2-1, the V gene TRBV29-1, with 10 bases lining up with TRBD2. The junction had 5 bases not matched to a gene; V was cut back by 6 bases and J by 0 bases. There are 15 residues in the CDR3. From germline, CDR1 is SQVTM and CDR2 ANQGSEA. The CDR3 protein is CSVFSGRSSYNEQFF. The CDR3 DNA reads TGCAGCGTATTTAGCGGGAGGAGCTCCTACAATGAGCAGTTCTTC.

In its sample, this clonotype was seen a few times. The V call is TRBV4-1, the J call TRBJ2-5; 14 bases agree with TRBD2. This CDR3 has 17 residues. J was trimmed by 2 bases and V by 0 bases; bases with no gene match: 2. Germline values: CDR1 MGHRA, CDR2 YSYEKL. Written as DNA, the CDR3 is TGCGCCAGCAGCCAAGACGGGACTAGCGGGGGACAAGAGACCCAGTACTTC. It codes for CASSQDGTSGGQETQYF.

The chain employs TRBV7-9 and TRBJ2-1, with D hard to call. Looked up from germline, CDR1 is SEHNR and CDR2 is FQNEAQ (reference sequence). CDR3 length: 19 amino acids. V lost 1 base and J lost 0, with 19 bases in between. The CDR3 loop reads CASSLVVVGYQSSYNEQFF. In DNA, the CDR3 is TGTGCCAGCAGCTTAGTCGTGGTTGGGTACCAGAGCTCCTACAATGAGCAGTTCTTC.

This clonotype was seen only a few times. The rearrangement links TRBV6-2 or TRBV6-3 to TRBJ2-1; D remains unclear. This CDR3 has 13 amino acids. Between the trimmed V and J ends, which lost 2 bases and 4 bases, there was a span of 6 bases. The germline gives CDR1 MNHEY, CDR2 SVGEGT. In DNA, the CDR3 is TGTGCCAGCAGTTACGGTCTTTACAATGAGCAGTTCTTC. Protein product: CASSYGLYNEQFF.

The chain carries TRBV4-1 and TRBJ2-7; 10 positions agree with TRBD1. CDR1 is MGHRA, CDR2 YSYEKL, per germline. V gave up 1 base and J gave up 7 bases; unmatched junction bases: 7. The CDR3 sequence is 15 residues long. DNA for the CDR3: TGCGCCAGCAGCCAAGGGACAGGGGGGCTGGGGGAGCAGTACTTC. Its protein is CASSQGTGGLGEQYF.

This clonotype was seen more than once but under ten times. The DNA for the CDR3 is TGTGCCAGTAGTATCGGCCAGGGGGGGAGTCAGCCCCAGCATTTT. Amino acids: CASSIGQGGSQPQHF. V usage is TRBV19 and J usage is TRBJ1-5, with 7 bases identical to TRBD1. The CDR3 extends over 15 amino acids. Germline CDR1 reads LNHDA; CDR2 reads SQIVND (reference sequence). V gave up 3 bases and J gave up 6 bases; unmatched junction bases: 8.

Within the sample, this clonotype is medium-sized. V and J are TRBV7-2 and TRBJ2-2; D unresolved. The germline V gene encodes CDR1 SGHTA and CDR2 FQGNSA. The CDR3 extends over 15 amino acids. Trimming left V 2 bases short and J 0 bases short, with 7 bases between. CDR3 DNA sequence: TGTGCCAGCAGCTTACTCGCCCCGAACACCGGGGAGCTGTTTTTT. Its protein product is CASSLLAPNTGELFF.

The V and J genes are TRBV6-2 or TRBV6-3 and TRBJ2-1; TRBD2 agrees at 14 bases. This CDR3 is built from 14 residues. Trimming at V came to 6 bases and at J to 10 bases, leaving 5 bases not matched to a gene. The germline gives CDR1 MNHEY, CDR2 SVGEGT. The CDR3 protein is CASRGLAGVQEQFF. For the CDR3, the DNA is TGTGCCAGCAGGGGACTAGCGGGAGTTCAGGAGCAGTTCTTC.

This rearrangement joins TRBV20-1 to TRBJ2-7; TRBD2 matches at 8 bases. This CDR3 has 15 residues. V trimming: 1 base; J trimming: 4 bases; junction bases outside the gene matches: 9. Germline V gives CDR1 DFQATT, CDR2 SNEGSKA (reference sequence). The CDR3 region has the DNA TGCAGTGCTAGAGGTGCGCCGGGACTAGGTTACGAGCAGTACTTC. The encoded protein is CSARGAPGLGYEQYF.